Below, 2 T cell receptor beta chains from the same sample are listed, as sequenced in a study of CD8+ T cells in alopecia areata. Once RNA had been extracted, it was reverse transcribed into cDNA to act as the sequencing template. The data were produced by immunoSEQ multiplex PCR, yet TCRdb's version contains in-frame clones alone and is incomplete. The record shows 290,000 or so clones for this sample, with no singletons present. The sorting of pooled cutaneous lymph node cells relied on CD4, CD8alpha, NKG2D, NKG2ACE and other markers. Sequencing used CD4+ T cells sorted from a lymph node. All receptors derive from a C3H/HeJ mouse with alopecia areata. The mouse strain carries the MHC haplotype H2-k.

Comment on this clone: The gene symbols are mouse symbols. The read comes to an end 4 residues before the CDR3 does, leaving the germline J gene to fill in the end. The rearrangement uses TRBV1 and TRBJ2-1; 7 bases fit TRBD2. V gave up 6 bases and J gave up 0 bases; unmatched junction bases: 5. Looked up from germline, CDR1 is NSQYPW and CDR2 is LRSPGD (reference sequence). This CDR3 contains 15 residues. The CDR3 reads CTCRGLRGNYAEQFF. Incomplete CDR3 DNA: TGCACCTGCAGGGGACTGAGGGGTAACTATGCT.

This clone occurred a few times. Gene names denote mouse genes. Sequencing ends 4 residues short of the CDR3 end; the germline J gene provides the rest. The chain is built from TRBV19 and TRBJ2-7; 9 bases are a match to TRBD2. The CDR3 sequence is 13 residues long. V shed 5 bases and J 3 bases; nucleotides not matched to a gene: 3. The germline CDR1 and CDR2 sequences are FNHDT and SITEND (reference sequence). CDR3 DNA (partial): TGTGCCAGCAGATCTGGGGGGGGCTAT. It translates to CASRSGGGY. The whole CDR3 sequence reads CASRSGGGYEQYF. The complete variable domain, with remaining parts taken from reference TRBV19 and TRBJ2-7, reads GGIITQTPKFLIGQEGQKLTLKCQQNFNHDTMYWYRQDSGKGLRLIYYSITENDLQKGDLSEGYDASREKKSSFSLTVTSAQKNEMAVFLCASRSGGGYEQYFGPGTRLTVL.